The clone carrying this T cell receptor beta chain was seen a few times. Its antigen is undetermined. The source of the sample is a study of T cell repertoires in cytomegalovirus infection. Study conclusions and caveats: The cumulative frequency of public TCR beta families identified carriers of CMV plus the relevant HLA.

Each CDR3 protein gets one entry after TCRdb re-called the reads with MiXCR. The data contain about 920,000 distinct CDR3 sequences, around 32% of them singletons. This CDR3 has 12 residues. Trimming left V 10 bases short and J 4 bases short, with 10 bases between. The sequence derives from a human donor in good health (CMV status not recorded). Some clones in this sample may be carry-over from other donors' samples. The source material was cultured CD8+ T cells from PBMCs, sampled from culture after CMV antigen stimulation. The J gene is TRBJ2-2, the V gene TRBV12-3 or TRBV12-4; the D gene is possibly TRBD1 (5 bases). The CDR3 protein is CAIGHRTGELFF. CDR3 sequence (DNA): TGTGCCATCGGACATCGCACCGGGGAGCTGTTTTTT.